This T cell receptor (beta chain) was recovered during a study of CD8+ T cells in alopecia areata. Study-level results: The study found tofacitinib significantly decreased scalp clonality and expanded CD8+ clones among the top 100.

Treatment defined: oral pan-JAK inhibitor, 5-10 mg twice daily. Comments on this clone: Its antigen remains unknown. Mismatch with germline at one junction end may stem from a read error.

Germline V gene data show CDR1 as SNHLY and CDR2 as FYNNEI. This CDR3 is 13 amino acids long. Reverse transcription of extracted RNA yielded cDNA, which provided the sequencing template. Repertoires were generated with immunoSEQ multiplex PCR, while TCRdb's copy carries only in-frame clones and drops some. The sample records about 190,000 clones, roughly 61% being singletons. The clonotype originates from a human donor with alopecia areata. The rearrangement links TRBV2 to TRBJ2-7; 10 bases agree with TRBD2. The starting material was CD8+ T cells sorted from blood, obtained at week 24, from a patient treated with tofacitinib. CDR3 sequence: CAQLASGGYERYF. The CDR3 DNA is TGTGCCCAGCTGGCTAGCGGGGGCTACGAGCGGTACTTC.